This T cell receptor beta chain was found in a study of high-grade serous ovarian cancer treatment subgroups. Study-level information: Samples averaged about 15,000 reads and 7,500 or so unique TCR beta rearrangements.

The table came from immunoSEQ multiplex PCR; TCRdb's copy has only in-frame clones and leaves some out. The repertoire consists of approximately 1,600 clones, with approximately 70% occurring once and the leading ten covering over 10%. General study findings and limits: The analyses considered CDR3 and ignored CDR1 and CDR2. Different patients shared almost no repertoire; same-patient tumors shared 0.11 to 0.79. Spatial context was lost because tumors were sequenced in bulk.

Tumor tissue was taken before any definitive surgery or chemotherapy was given. Notes on this clone: The antigen remains undetermined.

The V end lost 5 bases, the J end lost 0 bases, and 11 bases lay between the germline ends. This CDR3 comprises 14 residues. Germline assignment: CDR1 SGDLS and CDR2 YYNGEE. The source is a human donor with high-grade serous ovarian cancer. V is TRBV9 and J is TRBJ2-5; D gene ambiguous. The sequencing sample was made of tumor tissue. CDR3 region: CASSFHPDQETQYF. Written as DNA, the CDR3 is TGTGCCAGCAGTTTTCACCCGGACCAAGAGACCCAGTACTTC.